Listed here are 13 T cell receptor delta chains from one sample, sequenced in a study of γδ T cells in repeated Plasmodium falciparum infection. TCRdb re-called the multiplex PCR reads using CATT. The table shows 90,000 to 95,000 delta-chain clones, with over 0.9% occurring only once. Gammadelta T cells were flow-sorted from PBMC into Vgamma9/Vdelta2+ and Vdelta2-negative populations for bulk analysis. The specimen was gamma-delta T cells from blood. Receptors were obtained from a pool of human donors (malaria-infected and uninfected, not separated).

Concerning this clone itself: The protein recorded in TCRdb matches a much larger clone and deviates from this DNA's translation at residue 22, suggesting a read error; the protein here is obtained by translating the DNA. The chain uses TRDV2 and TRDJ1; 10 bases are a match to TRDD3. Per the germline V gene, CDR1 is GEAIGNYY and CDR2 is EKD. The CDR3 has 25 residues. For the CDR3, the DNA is TGTGCCTGTGACACCGGGGTTATTACCTTCCCCTTACCCTTGAGGGGGATACGAACTACCGATATACTCATCTTT. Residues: CACDTGVITFPLPLRGIRTTDILIF.

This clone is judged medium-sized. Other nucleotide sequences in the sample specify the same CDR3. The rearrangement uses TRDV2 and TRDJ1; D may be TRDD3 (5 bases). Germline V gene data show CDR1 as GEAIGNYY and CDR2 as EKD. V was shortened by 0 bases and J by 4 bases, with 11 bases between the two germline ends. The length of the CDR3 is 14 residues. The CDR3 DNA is TGTGCCTGTGACACCGTAACGGGGAACGATAAACTCATCTTT. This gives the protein CACDTVTGNDKLIF.

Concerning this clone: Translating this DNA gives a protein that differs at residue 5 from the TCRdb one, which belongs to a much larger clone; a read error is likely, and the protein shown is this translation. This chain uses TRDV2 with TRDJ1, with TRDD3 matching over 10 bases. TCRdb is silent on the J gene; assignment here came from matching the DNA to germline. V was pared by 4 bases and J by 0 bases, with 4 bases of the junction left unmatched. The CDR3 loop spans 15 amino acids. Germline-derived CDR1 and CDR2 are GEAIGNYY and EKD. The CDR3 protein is CACEGLGDDTDKLIF. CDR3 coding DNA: TGTGCCTGTGAAGGACTGGGGGATGACACCGATAAACTCATCTTT.

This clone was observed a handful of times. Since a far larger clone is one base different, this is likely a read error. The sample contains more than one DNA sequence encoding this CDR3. The CDR3 here is CACVCISWGPPHTDKLIF. As DNA, the CDR3 is TGTGCCTGTGTGTGTATCTCCTGGGGGCCCCCTCACACCGATAAACTCATCTTC. The J gene is TRDJ1, the V gene TRDV2; 7 bases align to TRDD3. There are 18 residues in the CDR3. CDR1 and CDR2 from the germline V gene are GEAIGNYY and EKD.

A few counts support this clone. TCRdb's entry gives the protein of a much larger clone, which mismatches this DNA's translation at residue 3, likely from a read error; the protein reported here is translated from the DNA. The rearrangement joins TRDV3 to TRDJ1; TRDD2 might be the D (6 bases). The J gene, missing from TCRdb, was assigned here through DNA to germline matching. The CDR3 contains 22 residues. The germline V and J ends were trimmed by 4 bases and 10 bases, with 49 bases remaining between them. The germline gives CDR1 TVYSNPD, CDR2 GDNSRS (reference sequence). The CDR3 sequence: CASNHLLPPSVLSNIGGWRLIF. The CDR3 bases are TGTGCCTCCAATCACCTTCTTCCTCCGTCGGTACTCTCAAATATCGGAGGTTGGAGACTCATCTTT.

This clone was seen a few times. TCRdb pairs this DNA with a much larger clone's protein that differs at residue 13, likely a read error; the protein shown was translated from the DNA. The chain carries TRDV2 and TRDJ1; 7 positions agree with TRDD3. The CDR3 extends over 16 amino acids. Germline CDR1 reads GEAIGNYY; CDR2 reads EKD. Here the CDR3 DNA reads TGTGCCTGTGACACCGTTGGGGGAGGGGACACCGATAGACTCATCTTT. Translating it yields CACDTVGGGDTDRLIF.

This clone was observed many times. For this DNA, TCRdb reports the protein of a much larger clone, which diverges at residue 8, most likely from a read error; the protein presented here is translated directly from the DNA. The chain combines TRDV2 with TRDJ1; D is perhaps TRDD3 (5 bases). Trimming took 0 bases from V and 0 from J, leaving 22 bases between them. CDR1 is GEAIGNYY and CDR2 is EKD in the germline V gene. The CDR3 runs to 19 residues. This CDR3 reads CACDTPWGTKGPYTDKLIF. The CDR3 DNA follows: TGTGCCTGTGACACCCCATGGGGTACTAAAGGCCCGTACACCGATAAACTCATCTTT.

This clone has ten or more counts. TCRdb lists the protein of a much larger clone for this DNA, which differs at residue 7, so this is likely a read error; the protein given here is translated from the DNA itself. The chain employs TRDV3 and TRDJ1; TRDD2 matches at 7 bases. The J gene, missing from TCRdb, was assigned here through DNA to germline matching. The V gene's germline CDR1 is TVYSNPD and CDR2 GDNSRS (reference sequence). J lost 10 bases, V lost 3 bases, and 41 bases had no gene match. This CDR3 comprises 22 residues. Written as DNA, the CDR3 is TGTGCCTTCAATCACCTTCCTCCTCCGTCGGTACTCTCAAATATCGGAGGTTGGAGACTCATCTTT. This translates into CAFNHLPPPSVLSNIGGWRLIF.

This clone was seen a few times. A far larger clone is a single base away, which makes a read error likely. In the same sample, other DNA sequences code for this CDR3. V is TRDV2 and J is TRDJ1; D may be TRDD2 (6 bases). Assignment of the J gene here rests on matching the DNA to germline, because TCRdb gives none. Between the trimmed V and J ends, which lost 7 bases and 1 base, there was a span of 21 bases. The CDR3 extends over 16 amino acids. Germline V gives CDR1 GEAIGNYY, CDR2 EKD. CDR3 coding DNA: TGTGCCTGCGACCCCTCCTTCCGGCTGGCCACCGATAAACTCATCTTT. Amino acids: CACDPSFRLATDKLIF.

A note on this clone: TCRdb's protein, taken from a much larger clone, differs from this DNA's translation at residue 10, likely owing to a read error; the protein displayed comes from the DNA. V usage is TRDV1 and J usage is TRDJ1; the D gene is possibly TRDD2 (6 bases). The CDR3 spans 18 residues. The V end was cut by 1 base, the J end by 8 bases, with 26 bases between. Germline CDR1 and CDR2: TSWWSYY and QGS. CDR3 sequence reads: CALGERFLALGIPAKLIF. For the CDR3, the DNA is TGTGCTCTTGGGGAACGGTTCCTAGCCCTTGGAATCCCAGCGAAACTCATCTTT.

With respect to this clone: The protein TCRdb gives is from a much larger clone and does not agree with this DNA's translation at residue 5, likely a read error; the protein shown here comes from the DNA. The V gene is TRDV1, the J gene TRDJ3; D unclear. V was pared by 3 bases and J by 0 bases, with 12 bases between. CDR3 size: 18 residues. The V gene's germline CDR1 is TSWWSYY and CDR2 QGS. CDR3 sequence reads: CALGDPPVGSWDTRQMFF. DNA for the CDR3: TGTGCTCTTGGGGACCCTCCCGTCGGCTCCTGGGACACCCGACAGATGTTTTTC.

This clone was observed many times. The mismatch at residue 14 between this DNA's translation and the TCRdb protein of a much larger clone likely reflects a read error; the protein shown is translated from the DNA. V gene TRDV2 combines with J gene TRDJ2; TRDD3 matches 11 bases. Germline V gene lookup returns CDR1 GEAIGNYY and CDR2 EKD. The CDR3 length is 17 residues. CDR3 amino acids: CACDVDWGIRLTARLFF. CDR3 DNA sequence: TGTGCCTGTGACGTCGACTGGGGGATAAGGTTGACAGCACGACTCTTCTTT.

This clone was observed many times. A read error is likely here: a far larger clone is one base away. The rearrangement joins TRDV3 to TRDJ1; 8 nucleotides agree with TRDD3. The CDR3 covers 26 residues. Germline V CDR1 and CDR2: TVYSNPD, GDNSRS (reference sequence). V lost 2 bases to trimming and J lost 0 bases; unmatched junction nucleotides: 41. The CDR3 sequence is CAFGGKPTSLAGGSYSDPPYTDKLIF. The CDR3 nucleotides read TGTGCCTTTGGGGGGAAACCCACCTCCCTAGCTGGGGGAAGTTATTCAGACCCTCCGTACACCGATAAACTCATCTTT.